This note documents a single T cell receptor beta chain sequence. The data derive from a study of regulatory T cells in long-lasting Graves disease. Combining iRepertoire HTBI primers with Arm-PCR of CDR3 regions, the authors built TCR beta libraries. TCRdb called the multiplex PCR reads again in MiXCR, with one record for every CDR3 protein. The table shows 600,000 to 850,000 distinct CDR3 sequences, with about 32% occurring only once. This sample's time point: persistent/refractory GD, antithyroid drugs over 5 years with positive TRAb. From RNA extracted from PBMCs, the TCR library was made. Trimming pared 0 bases from V and 10 bases from J, leaving 7 bases between. Germline V gene data show CDR1 as LNHNV and CDR2 as YYDKDF (reference sequence). CDR3 length: 12 residues.

The rearrangement links TRBV15 to TRBJ1-5; D unclear. The TCR originated in a female donor with Graves disease. The material sequenced was peripheral blood mononuclear cells (PBMCs), taken when the disease was refractory, from a patient treated with antithyroid drugs. The CDR3 spells CATSRDWSPQHF. CDR3 nucleotides: TGTGCCACCAGCAGAGATTGGTCACCCCAGCATTTT.